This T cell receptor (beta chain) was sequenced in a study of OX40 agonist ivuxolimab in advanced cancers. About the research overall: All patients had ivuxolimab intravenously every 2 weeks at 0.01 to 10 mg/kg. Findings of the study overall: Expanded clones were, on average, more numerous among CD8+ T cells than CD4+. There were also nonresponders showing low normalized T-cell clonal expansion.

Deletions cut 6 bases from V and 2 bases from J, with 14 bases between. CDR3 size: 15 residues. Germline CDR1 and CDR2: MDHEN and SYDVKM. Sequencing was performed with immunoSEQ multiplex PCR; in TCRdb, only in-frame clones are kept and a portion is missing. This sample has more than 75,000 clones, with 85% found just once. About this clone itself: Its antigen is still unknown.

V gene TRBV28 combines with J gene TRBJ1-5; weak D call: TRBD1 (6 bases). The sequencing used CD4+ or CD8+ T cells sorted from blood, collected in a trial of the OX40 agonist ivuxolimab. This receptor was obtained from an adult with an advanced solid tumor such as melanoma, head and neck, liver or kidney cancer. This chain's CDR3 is CASRGGRGGNQPQHF. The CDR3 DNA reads TGTGCCAGCAGGGGGGGCAGGGGAGGCAATCAGCCCCAGCATTTT.